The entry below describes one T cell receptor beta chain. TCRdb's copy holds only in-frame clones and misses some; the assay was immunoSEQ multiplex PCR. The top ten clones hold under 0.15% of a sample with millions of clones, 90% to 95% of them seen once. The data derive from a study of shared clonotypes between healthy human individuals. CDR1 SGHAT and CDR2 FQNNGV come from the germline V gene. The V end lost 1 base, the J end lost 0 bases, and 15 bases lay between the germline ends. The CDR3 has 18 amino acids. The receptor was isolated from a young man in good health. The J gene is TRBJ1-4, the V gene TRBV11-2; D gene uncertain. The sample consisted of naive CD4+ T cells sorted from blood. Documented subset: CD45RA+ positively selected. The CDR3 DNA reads TGTGCCAGCAGCTTAGCCCTCGGGGAGACCACAACTAATGAAAAACTGTTTTTT. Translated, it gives CASSLALGETTTNEKLFF.